These T cell receptor beta chains were read from a single sample in a study of T cell responses to AZD1222 COVID-19 vaccine. Assay: immunoSEQ multiplex PCR; the TCRdb copy retains only in-frame clones and omits some. The data hold under 100,000 clones, with roughly 85% observed a single time. Source: peripheral blood, taken on day 0 of AZD1222 vaccination. Receptors were obtained from an adult in good health. The CDR3 runs from the conserved cysteine through the conserved F or W. A D gene is named only where the DNA matches it firmly. Clone size appears in some rows only: once, few, many, or a class for an expanded clone.

14,TRBD2,TRBJ2-1,NA,TRBV30,CALGGEGFYNEQFF,TGTGCCTTGGGGGGGGAGGGTTTCTACAATGAGCAGTTCTTC
14,NA,TRBJ1-4,once,TRBV27,CASSLAGTNEKLFF,TGTGCCAGCAGTTTAGCCGGGACTAATGAAAAACTGTTTTTT
13,NA,TRBJ2-6,NA,TRBV9,CASSVVGANVLTF,TGTGCCAGCAGCGTAGTTGGGGCCAACGTCCTGACTTTC
14,TRBD1,TRBJ1-4,NA,TRBV20-1,CSASPGTGIGKLFF,TGCAGTGCTAGTCCCGGGACAGGGATCGGAAAACTGTTTTTT
14,NA,TRBJ2-3,NA,TRBV19,CASSIAHRADTQYF,TGTGCCAGTAGTATCGCACACAGGGCAGATACGCAGTATTTT
15,NA,TRBJ2-5,NA,TRBV6-5,CASRRGGRVGETQYF,TGTGCCAGCAGGAGGGGTGGAAGGGTGGGTGAGACCCAGTACTTC
15,NA,TRBJ2-1,NA,TRBV4-2,CASSQAASSYNEQFF,TGTGCCAGCAGCCAAGCTGCCAGCTCCTACAATGAGCAGTTCTTC
14,TRBD1,TRBJ2-5,NA,TRBV24-1,CATSRGTGIETQYF,TGTGCCACCTCACGAGGGACAGGGATAGAGACCCAGTACTTC
16,NA,TRBJ2-7,NA,TRBV7-2,CASSLWGARVSYEQYF,TGTGCCAGCAGCTTATGGGGCGCCAGGGTCTCCTACGAGCAGTACTTC
14,NA,TRBJ2-7,NA,TRBV19,CASSGGGNTYEQYF,TGTGCCAGTAGTGGGGGTGGAAACACCTACGAGCAGTACTTC
14,NA,TRBJ1-1,NA,TRBV7-2,CASSSQVMNTEAFF,TGTGCCAGCAGCTCACAAGTCATGAACACTGAAGCTTTCTTT
15,TRBD1,TRBJ2-2,once,TRBV6-5,CASRPQGGTGGELFF,TGTGCCAGCAGACCACAGGGGGGTACGGGCGGGGAGCTGTTTTTT
16,NA,TRBJ1-5,NA,TRBV7-2,CASSSLVIGPNQPQHF,TGTGCCAGCAGCTCCCTTGTTATAGGTCCCAATCAGCCCCAGCATTTT
16,TRBD2,TRBJ2-7,NA,TRBV5-1,CASSLRTSGNSYEQYF,TGCGCCAGCAGCTTGAGGACTAGCGGGAATTCTTACGAGCAGTACTTC
14,NA,TRBJ1-5,NA,TRBV9,CASSPSSSNQPQHF,TGTGCCAGCAGCCCCTCTTCTAGCAATCAGCCCCAGCATTTT
15,NA,TRBJ1-2,NA,TRBV7-8,CASSLASLGDYGYTF,TGTGCCAGCAGCTTAGCTTCTCTGGGGGACTATGGCTACACCTTC
14,NA,TRBJ1-2,NA,TRBV6-5,CASSKQGSQYGYTF,TGTGCCAGCAGCAAACAGGGAAGTCAGTATGGCTACACCTTC
13,NA,TRBJ1-3,NA,TRBV7-9,CASSQGSGNTIYF,TGTGCCAGCAGCCAAGGCTCTGGAAACACCATATATTTT
12,NA,TRBJ2-5,NA,TRBV5-5,CASSTSQETQYF,TGTGCCAGCAGCACCTCCCAAGAGACCCAGTACTTC
15,TRBD1,TRBJ1-2,NA,TRBV28,CASSPTRDRGRSYTF,TGTGCCAGCAGTCCGACCCGGGACAGGGGAAGGAGCTACACCTTC
14,NA,TRBJ2-3,NA,TRBV6-7,CASRALRGSDTQYF,TGTGCCAGCAGAGCCCTACGGGGTTCAGATACGCAGTATTTT
13,NA,TRBJ1-1,NA,TRBV10-2,CASSENWDTEAFF,TGCGCCAGCAGTGAGAACTGGGACACTGAAGCTTTCTTT
14,NA,TRBJ1-2,NA,TRBV5-6,CASSLGWTVYGYTF,TGTGCCAGCAGCTTGGGGTGGACTGTCTATGGCTACACCTTC
15,NA,TRBJ2-1,NA,TRBV15,CATRGGPSSYNEQFF,TGTGCCACCAGGGGGGGCCCGAGCTCCTACAATGAGCAGTTCTTC
15,TRBD1,TRBJ2-7,NA,TRBV10-1,CASSDPGQGTYEQYF,TGCGCCAGCAGTGATCCGGGACAGGGCACTTACGAGCAGTACTTC
17,NA,TRBJ2-6,NA,TRBV10-3,CAISGDDRTSGANVLTF,TGTGCCATCAGTGGGGACGATCGAACCTCTGGGGCCAACGTCCTGACTTTC
15,NA,TRBJ1-6,NA,TRBV5-1,CASSLDDKYNSPLHF,TGCGCCAGCAGCTTGGATGACAAGTATAATTCACCCCTCCACTTT
17,TRBD2,TRBJ2-7,NA,TRBV18,CASSPVASGSFYHEQYF,TGTGCCAGCTCACCAGTGGCTAGCGGGAGTTTCTACCACGAGCAGTACTTC
17,NA,TRBJ1-4,NA,TRBV3-1/TRBV3-2,CASSSRTGIATNEKLFF,TGTGCCAGCAGTTCCAGAACAGGGATTGCAACTAATGAAAAACTGTTTTTT